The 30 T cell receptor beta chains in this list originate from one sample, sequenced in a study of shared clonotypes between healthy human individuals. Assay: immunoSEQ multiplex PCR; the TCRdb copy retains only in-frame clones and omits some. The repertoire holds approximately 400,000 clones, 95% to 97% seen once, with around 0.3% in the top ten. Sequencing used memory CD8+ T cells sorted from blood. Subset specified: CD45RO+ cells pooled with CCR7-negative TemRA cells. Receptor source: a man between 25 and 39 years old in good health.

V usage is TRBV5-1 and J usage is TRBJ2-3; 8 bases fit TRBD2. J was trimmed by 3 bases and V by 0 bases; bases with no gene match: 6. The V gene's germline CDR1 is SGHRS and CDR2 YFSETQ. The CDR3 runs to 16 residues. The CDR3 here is CASSLASAGGTDTQYF. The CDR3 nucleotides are TGCGCCAGCAGCTTGGCCTCTGCGGGAGGTACAGATACGCAGTATTTT.

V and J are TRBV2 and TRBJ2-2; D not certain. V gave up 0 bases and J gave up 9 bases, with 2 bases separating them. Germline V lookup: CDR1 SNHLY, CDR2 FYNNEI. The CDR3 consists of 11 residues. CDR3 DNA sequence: TGTGCCAGCAGTGAAGCCTGGGAGCTGTTTTTT. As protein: CASSEAWELFF.

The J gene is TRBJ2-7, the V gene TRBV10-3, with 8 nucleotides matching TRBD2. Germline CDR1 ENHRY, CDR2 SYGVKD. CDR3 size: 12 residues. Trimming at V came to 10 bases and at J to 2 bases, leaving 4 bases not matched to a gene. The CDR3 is CATGTSTYEQYF. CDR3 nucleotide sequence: TGTGCCACCGGGACTAGTACCTACGAGCAGTACTTC.

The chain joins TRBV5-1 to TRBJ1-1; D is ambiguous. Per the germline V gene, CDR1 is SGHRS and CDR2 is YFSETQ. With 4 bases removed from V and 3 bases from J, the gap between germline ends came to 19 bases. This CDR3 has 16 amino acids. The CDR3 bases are TGCGCCAGCAGCCTGTTAACAAATACGGTGGACACTGAAGCTTTCTTT. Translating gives CASSLLTNTVDTEAFF.

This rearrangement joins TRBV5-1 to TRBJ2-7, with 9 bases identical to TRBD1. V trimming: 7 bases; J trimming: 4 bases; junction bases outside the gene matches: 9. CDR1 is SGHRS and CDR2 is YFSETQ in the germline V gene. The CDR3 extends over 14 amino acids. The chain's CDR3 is CASGRTGQGYEQYF. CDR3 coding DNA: TGCGCCAGCGGGAGAACGGGACAGGGTTACGAGCAGTACTTC.

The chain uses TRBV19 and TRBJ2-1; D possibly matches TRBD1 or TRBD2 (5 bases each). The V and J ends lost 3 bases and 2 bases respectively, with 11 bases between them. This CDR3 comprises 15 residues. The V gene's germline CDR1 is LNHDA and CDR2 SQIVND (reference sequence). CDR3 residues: CASSMTGATYNEQFF. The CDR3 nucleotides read TGTGCCAGTAGTATGACCGGGGCAACCTACAATGAGCAGTTCTTC.

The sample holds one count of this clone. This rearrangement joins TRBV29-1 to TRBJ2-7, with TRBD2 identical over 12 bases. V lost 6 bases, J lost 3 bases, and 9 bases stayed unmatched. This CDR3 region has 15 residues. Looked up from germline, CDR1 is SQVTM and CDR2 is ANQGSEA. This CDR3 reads CSVRTSGTSYYEQYF. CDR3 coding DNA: TGCAGCGTGAGGACTAGCGGGACCTCGTACTACGAGCAGTACTTC.

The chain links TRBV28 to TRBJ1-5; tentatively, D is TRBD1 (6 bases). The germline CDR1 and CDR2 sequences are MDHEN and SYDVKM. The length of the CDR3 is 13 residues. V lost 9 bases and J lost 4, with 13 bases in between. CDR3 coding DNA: TGTGCCAGTTGGGGGCCTCTAAATCAGCCCCAGCATTTT. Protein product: CASWGPLNQPQHF.

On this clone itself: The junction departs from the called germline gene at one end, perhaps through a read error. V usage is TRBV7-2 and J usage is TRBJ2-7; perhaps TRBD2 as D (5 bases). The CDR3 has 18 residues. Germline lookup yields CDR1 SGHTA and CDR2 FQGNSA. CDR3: CASSLAAYISVSTYEQYF. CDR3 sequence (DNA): TGTGCCAGCAGCCTAGCCGCATATATTAGCGTCTCGACCTACGAGCAGTACTTC. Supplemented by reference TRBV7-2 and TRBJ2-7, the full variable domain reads GAGVSQSPSNKVTEKGKDVELRCDPISGHTALYWYRQSLGQGLEFLIYFQGNSAPDKSGLPSDRFSAERTGGSVSTLTIQRTQQEDSAVYLCASSLAAYISVSTYEQYFGPGTRLTVT.

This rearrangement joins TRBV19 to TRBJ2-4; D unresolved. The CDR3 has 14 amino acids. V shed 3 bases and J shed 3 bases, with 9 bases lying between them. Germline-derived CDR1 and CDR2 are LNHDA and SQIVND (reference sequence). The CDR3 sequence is CASSIPGYKNIQYF. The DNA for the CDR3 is TGTGCCAGTAGTATTCCCGGGTACAAAAACATTCAGTACTTC.

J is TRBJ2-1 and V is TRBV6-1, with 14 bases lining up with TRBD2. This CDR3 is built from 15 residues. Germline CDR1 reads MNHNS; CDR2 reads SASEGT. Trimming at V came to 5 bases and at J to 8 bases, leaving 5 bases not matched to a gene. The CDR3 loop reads CASSTGTSGSDEQFF. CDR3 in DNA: TGTGCCAGCAGTACCGGGACTAGCGGGAGCGATGAGCAGTTCTTC.

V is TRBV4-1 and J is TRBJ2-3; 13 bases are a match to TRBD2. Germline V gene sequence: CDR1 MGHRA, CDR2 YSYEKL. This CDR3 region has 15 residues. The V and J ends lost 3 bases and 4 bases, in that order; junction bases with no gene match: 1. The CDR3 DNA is TGCGCCAGCAGCCACGGACTAGCGGGAGCAGATACGCAGTATTTT. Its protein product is CASSHGLAGADTQYF.

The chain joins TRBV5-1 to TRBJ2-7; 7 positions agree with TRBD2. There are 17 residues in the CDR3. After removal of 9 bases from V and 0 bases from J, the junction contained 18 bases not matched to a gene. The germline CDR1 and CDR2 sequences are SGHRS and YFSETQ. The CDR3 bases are TGCGCCATCGACCCAATATCGGCGGGAGAAACCTCCTACGAGCAGTACTTC. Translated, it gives CAIDPISAGETSYEQYF.

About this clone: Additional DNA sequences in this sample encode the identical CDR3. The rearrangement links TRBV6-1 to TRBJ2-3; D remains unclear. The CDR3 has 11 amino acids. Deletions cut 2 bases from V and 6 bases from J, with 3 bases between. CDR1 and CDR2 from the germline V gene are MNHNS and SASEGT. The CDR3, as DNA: TGTGCCAGCAGTGAATCTGATACGCAGTATTTT. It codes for CASSESDTQYF.

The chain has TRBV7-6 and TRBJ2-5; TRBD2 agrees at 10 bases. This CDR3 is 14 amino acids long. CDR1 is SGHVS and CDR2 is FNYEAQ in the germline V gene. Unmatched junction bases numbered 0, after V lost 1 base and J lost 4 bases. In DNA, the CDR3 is TGTGCCAGCAGCTTAGGACTAGCGGGAGAGACCCAGTACTTC. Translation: CASSLGLAGETQYF.

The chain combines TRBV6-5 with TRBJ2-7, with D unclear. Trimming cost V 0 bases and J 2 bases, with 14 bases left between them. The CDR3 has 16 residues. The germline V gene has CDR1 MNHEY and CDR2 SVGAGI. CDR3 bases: TGTGCCAGCAGTTACTCGAGAAACCAGCGAACCTACGAGCAGTACTTC. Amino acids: CASSYSRNQRTYEQYF.

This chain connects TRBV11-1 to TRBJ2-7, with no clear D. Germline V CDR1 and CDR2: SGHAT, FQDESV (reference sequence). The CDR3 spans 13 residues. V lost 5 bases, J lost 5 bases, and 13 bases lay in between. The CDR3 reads CASSPRIADEQYF. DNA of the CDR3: TGTGCCAGCAGCCCTCGTATTGCCGACGAGCAGTACTTC.

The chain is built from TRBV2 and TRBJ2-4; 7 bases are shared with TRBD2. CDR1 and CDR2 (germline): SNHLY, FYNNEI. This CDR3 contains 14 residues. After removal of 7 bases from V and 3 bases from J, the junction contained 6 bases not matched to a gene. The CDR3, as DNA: TGTGCCAGCACTAGCGGCCAAGTCAAAAACATTCAGTACTTC. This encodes CASTSGQVKNIQYF.

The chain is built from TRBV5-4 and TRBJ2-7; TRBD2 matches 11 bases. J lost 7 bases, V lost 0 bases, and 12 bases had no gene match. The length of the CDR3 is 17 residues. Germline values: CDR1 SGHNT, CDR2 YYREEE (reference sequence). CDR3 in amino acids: CASSLALGSGRAGEQYF. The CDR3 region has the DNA TGTGCCAGCAGCTTGGCCTTAGGTAGCGGGAGGGCGGGGGAGCAGTACTTC.

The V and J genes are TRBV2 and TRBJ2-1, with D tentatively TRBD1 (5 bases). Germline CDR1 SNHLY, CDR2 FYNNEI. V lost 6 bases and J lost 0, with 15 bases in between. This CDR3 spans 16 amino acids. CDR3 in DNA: TGTGCCAGCAGGTGGGTAGGGGCCCGCTCCTACAATGAGCAGTTCTTC. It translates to CASRWVGARSYNEQFF.

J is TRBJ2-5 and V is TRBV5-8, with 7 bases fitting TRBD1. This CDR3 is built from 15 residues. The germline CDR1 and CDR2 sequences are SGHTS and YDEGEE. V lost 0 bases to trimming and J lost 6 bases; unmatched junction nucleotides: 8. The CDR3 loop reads CASSLEAGGTKTQYF. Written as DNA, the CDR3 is TGTGCCAGCAGCTTGGAGGCAGGGGGTACGAAGACCCAGTACTTC. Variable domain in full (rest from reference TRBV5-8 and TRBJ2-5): EAGVTQSPTHLIKTRGQQATLRCSPISGHTSVYWYQQALGLGLQFLLWYDEGEERNRGNFPPRFSGRQFPNYSSELNVNALELEDSALYLCASSLEAGGTKTQYFGPGTRLLVL.

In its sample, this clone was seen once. Here the CDR3 reads CASSLAWDRGPGATQYF. CDR3 DNA: TGTGCCAGCAGCTTAGCCTGGGACAGGGGTCCGGGGGCTACGCAGTATTTT. The chain is built from TRBV7-2 and TRBJ2-3; TRBD1 aligns across 10 bases. The CDR3 consists of 17 residues. Per the germline V gene, CDR1 is SGHTA and CDR2 is FQGNSA. V shed 0 bases, J shed 8 bases, and the junction held 11 bases outside the gene matches.

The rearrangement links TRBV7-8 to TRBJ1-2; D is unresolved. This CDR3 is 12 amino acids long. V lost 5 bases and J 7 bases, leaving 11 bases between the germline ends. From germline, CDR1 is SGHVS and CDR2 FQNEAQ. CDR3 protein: CASSDGSSGYTF. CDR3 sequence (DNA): TGTGCCAGCAGCGACGGGAGTTCTGGCTACACCTTC.

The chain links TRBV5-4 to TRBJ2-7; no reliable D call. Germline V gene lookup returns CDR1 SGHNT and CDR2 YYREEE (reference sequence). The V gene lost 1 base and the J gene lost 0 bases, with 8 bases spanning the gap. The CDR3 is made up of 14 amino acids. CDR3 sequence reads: CASSLYRSSYEQYF. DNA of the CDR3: TGTGCCAGCAGCTTGTATCGGAGCTCCTACGAGCAGTACTTC.

The CDR3 here is CASSQIRLQFQETQYF. DNA of the CDR3: TGTGCCAGCAGCCAAATTAGACTCCAGTTTCAAGAGACCCAGTACTTC. The V gene is TRBV14, the J gene TRBJ2-5; D gene ambiguous. Germline CDR1 is SGHDN and CDR2 is FVKESK. This CDR3 region has 16 residues. The ends were cut back, 2 bases at V and 2 bases at J, with 15 bases in the middle.

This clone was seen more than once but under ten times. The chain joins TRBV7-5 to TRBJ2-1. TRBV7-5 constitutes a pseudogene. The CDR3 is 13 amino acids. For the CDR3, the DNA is TGTGCCAGAAGCTTAGCGGGACACAATGAGCAGTTCTTC. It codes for CARSLAGHNEQFF.

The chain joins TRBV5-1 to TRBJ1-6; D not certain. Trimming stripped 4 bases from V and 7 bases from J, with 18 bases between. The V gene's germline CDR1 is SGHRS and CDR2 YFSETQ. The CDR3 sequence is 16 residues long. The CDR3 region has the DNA TGCGCCAGCAGCGGCCCACCGGGAAAAACGAATTCACCCCTCCACTTT. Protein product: CASSGPPGKTNSPLHF.

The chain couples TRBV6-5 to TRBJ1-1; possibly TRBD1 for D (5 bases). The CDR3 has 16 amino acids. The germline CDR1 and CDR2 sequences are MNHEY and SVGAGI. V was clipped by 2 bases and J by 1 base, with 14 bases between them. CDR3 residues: CASSYKRGIGNTEAFF. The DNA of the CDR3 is TGTGCCAGCAGTTACAAGAGGGGAATAGGGAACACTGAAGCTTTCTTT.

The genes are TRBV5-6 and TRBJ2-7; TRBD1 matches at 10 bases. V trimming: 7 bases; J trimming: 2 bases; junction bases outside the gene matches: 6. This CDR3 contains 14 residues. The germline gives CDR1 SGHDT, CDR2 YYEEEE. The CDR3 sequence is CASERTGGTYEQYF. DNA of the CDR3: TGTGCCAGCGAGAGGACAGGGGGAACCTACGAGCAGTACTTC. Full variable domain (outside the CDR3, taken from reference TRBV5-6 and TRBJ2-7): DAGVTQSPTHLIKTRGQQVTLRCSPKSGHDTVSWYQQALGQGPQFIFQYYEEEERQRGNFPDRFSGHQFPNYSSELNVNALLLGDSALYLCASERTGGTYEQYFGPGTRLTVT.

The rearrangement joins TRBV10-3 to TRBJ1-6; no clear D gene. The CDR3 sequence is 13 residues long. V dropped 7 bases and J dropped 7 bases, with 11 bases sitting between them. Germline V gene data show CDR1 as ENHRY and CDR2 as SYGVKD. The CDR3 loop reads CAITLSENSPLHF. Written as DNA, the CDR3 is TGTGCCATCACATTGTCGGAAAATTCACCCCTCCACTTT.